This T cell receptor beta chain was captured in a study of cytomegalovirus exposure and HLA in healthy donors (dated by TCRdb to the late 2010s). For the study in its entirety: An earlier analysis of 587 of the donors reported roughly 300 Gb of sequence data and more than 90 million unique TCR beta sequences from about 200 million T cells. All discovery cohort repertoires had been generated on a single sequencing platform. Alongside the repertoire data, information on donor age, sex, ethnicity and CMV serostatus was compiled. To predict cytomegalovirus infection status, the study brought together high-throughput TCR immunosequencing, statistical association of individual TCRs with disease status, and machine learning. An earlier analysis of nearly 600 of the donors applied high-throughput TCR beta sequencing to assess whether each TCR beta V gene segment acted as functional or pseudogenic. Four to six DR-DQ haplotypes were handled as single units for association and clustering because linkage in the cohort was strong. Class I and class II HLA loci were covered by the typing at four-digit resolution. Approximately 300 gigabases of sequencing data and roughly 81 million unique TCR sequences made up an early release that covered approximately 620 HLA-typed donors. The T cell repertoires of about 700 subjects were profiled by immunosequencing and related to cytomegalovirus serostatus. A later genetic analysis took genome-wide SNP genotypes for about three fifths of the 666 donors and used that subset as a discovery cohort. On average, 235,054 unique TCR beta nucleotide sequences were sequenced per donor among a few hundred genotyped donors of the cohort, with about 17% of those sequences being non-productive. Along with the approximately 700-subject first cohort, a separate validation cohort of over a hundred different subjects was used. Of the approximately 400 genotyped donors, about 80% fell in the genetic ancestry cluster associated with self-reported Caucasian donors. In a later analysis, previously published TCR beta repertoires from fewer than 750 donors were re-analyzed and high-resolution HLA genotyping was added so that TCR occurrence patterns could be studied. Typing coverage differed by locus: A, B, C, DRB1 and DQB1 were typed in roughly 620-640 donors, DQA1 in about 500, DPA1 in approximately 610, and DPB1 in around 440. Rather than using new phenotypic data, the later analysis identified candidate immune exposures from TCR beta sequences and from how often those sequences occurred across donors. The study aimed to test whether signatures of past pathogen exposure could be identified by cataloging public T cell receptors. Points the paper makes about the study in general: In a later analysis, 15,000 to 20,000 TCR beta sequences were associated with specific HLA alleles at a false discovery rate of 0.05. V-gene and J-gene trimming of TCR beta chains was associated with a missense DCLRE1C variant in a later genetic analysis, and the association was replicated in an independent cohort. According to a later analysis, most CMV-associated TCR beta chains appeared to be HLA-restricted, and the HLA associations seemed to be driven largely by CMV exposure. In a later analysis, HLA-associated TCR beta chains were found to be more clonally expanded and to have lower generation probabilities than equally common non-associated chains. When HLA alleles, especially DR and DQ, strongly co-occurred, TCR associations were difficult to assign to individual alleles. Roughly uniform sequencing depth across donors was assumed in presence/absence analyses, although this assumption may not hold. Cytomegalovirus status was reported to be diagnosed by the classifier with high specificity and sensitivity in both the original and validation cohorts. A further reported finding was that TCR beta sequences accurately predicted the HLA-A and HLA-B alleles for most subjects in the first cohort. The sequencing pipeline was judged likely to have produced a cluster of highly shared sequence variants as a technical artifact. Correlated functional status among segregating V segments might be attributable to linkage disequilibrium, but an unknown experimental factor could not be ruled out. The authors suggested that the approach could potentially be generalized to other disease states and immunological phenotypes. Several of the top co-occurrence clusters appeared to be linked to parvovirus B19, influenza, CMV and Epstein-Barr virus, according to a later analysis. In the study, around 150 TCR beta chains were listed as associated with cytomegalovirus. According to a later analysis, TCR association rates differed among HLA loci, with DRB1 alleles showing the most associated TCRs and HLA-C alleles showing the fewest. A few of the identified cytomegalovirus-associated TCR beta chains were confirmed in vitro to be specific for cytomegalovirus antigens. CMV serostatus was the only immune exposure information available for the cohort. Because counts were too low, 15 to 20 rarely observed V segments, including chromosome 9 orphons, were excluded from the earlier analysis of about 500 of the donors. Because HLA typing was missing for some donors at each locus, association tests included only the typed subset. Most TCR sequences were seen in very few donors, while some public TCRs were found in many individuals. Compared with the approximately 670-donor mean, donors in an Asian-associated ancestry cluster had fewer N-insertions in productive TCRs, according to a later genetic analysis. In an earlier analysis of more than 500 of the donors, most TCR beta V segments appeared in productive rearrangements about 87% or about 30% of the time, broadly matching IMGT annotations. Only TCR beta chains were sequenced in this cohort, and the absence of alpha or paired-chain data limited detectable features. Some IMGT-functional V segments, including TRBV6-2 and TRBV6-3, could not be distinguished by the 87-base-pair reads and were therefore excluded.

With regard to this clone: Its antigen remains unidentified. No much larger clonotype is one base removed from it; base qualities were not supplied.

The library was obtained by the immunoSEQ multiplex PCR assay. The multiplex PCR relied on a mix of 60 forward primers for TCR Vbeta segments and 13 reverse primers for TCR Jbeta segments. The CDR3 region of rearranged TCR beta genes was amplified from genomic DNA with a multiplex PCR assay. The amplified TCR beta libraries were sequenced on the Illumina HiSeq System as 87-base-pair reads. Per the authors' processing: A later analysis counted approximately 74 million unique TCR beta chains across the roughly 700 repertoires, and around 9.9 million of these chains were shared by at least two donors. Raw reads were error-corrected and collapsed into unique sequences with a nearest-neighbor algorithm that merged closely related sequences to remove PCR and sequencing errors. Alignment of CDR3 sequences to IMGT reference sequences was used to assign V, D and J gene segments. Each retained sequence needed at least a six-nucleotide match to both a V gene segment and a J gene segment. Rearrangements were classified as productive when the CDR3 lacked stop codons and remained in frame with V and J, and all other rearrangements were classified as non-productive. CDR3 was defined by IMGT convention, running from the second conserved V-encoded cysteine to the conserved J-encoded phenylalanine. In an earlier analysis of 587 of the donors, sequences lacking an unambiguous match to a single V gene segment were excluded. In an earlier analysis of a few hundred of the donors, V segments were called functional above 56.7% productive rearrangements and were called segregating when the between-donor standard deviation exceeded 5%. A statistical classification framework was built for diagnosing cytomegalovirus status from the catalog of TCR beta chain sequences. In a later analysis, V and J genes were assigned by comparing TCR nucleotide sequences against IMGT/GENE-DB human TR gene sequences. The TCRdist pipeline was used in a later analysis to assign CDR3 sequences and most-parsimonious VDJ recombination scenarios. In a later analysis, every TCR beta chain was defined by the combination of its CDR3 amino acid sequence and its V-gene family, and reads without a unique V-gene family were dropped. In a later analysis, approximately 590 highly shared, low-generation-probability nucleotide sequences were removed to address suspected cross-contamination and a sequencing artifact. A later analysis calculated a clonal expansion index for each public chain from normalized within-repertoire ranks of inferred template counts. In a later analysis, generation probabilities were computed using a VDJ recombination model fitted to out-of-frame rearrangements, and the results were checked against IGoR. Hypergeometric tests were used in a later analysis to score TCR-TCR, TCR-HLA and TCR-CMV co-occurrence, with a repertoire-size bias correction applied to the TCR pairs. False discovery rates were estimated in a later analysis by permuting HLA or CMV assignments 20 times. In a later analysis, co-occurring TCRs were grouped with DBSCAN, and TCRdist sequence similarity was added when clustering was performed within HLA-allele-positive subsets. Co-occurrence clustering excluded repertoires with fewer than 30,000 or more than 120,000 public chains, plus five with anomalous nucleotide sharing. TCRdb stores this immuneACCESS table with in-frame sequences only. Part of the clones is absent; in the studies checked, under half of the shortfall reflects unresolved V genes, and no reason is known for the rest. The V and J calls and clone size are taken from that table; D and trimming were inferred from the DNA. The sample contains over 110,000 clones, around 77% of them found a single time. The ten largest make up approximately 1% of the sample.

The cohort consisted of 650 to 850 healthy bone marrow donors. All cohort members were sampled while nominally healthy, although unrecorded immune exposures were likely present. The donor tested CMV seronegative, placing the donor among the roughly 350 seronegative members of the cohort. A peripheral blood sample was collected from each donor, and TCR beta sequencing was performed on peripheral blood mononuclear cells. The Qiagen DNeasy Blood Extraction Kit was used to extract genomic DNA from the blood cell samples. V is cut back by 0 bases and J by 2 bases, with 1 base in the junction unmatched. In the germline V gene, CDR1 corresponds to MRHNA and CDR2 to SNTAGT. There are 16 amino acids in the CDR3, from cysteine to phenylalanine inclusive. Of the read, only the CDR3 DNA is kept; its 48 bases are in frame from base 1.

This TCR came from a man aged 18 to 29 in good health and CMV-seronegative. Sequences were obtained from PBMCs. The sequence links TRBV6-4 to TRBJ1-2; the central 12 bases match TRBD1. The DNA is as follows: TGTGCCAGCAGTGACTCGGGGACAGGGGGCAACTATGGCTACACCTTC. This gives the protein CASSDSGTGGNYGYTF.